These 27 T cell receptor beta chains were all obtained from the same sample, sequenced in a study of somatic mutations in cytotoxic T cells in rheumatoid arthritis. TCRdb keeps only in-frame clones here, not all; method: immunoSEQ multiplex PCR. The data show about 18,000 clones, less than 85% seen once. Material for sequencing was CD8+ T cells sorted from blood. Receptors originate from a woman aged 55-70 years in good health.

The genes are TRBV9 and TRBJ2-7; D gene unclear. The CDR3 has 12 amino acids. Germline lookup yields CDR1 SGDLS and CDR2 YYNGEE. The V and J ends lost 3 bases and 5 bases respectively, with 9 bases between them. The CDR3 DNA reads as TGTGCCAGCAGCGGCCAGTCCGACGAGCAGTACTTC. It is translated as CASSGQSDEQYF.

The chain recombines TRBV5-5 with TRBJ2-7; 8 bases align to TRBD1. The CDR3 sequence is 14 residues long. Trimming removed 1 base from V and 5 bases from J; junction bases left unmatched: 5. Germline V gene sequence: CDR1 SGHKS, CDR2 YYEKEE (reference sequence). CDR3 nucleotide sequence: TGTGCCAGCAGCTTGTCGGGACAGGTGAACGAGCAGTACTTC. Its protein product is CASSLSGQVNEQYF.

CDR3 sequence: CASSEARTGGSGEQYF. In DNA, the CDR3 is TGCGCCAGCAGTGAGGCGCGGACAGGGGGAAGTGGCGAGCAGTACTTC. This rearrangement joins TRBV10-1 to TRBJ2-7; TRBD1 matches 10 bases. After removal of 2 bases from V and 6 bases from J, the junction contained 10 bases not matched to a gene. The CDR3 is 16 amino acids. Germline loops: CDR1 WNHNN, CDR2 SYGVQD (reference sequence).

This chain joins TRBV9 and TRBJ2-1; D tentatively fits TRBD1 or TRBD2 (6 bases each). The V end lost 4 bases, the J end lost 4 bases, and 12 bases lay between the germline ends. Germline values: CDR1 SGDLS, CDR2 YYNGEE. This CDR3 is built from 14 residues. The CDR3 nucleotides read TGTGCCAGCAGCTCGGGGGCGACATACAATGAGCAGTTCTTC. It yields the protein CASSSGATYNEQFF.

V usage is TRBV7-6 and J usage is TRBJ1-4; weak D call: TRBD1 (6 bases). Germline V gene data show CDR1 as SGHVS and CDR2 as FNYEAQ. CDR3 size: 15 residues. The V and J ends lost 5 bases and 7 bases respectively, with 17 bases between them. The CDR3, as DNA: TGTGCCAGCAGCCTCACGGCGGGGGGCGGTGAAAAACTGTTTTTT. It translates to CASSLTAGGGEKLFF.

This clone was found once. The chain carries TRBV20-1 and TRBJ2-1; D remains ambiguous. The V and J ends lost 3 bases and 8 bases respectively, with 5 bases between them. Germline V gives CDR1 DFQATT, CDR2 SNEGSKA (reference sequence). The length of the CDR3 is 10 residues. CDR3 protein: CSARADEQFF. The CDR3 region has the DNA TGCAGTGCTAGGGCGGATGAGCAGTTCTTC.

The CDR3 nucleotides read TGCGCCAGCAGCCATTGGACAGGGTGGGACTATGGCTACACCTTC. This translates into CASSHWTGWDYGYTF. V is TRBV4-1 and J is TRBJ1-2; TRBD1 matches 8 bases. Germline-derived CDR1 and CDR2 are MGHRA and YSYEKL. The ends lost 3 bases at V and 3 bases at J; junction bases unmatched: 6. The CDR3 is made up of 15 amino acids.

This rearrangement joins TRBV30 to TRBJ2-2; the D is unclear. The CDR3 is 14 amino acids. V was pared by 2 bases and J by 1 base, with 8 bases between. Germline V lookup: CDR1 GTSNPN, CDR2 SVGIG (reference sequence). In nucleotides, the CDR3 is TGTGCCTGGAGTTCTATAGGGAACACCGGGGAGCTGTTTTTT. Translating it yields CAWSSIGNTGELFF.

The rearrangement joins TRBV7-9 to TRBJ2-5, with D perhaps matching TRBD2 (7 bases). CDR1 is SEHNR and CDR2 is FQNEAQ in the germline V gene (reference sequence). Trimming took 3 bases from V and 4 from J, leaving 12 bases between them. The CDR3 totals 14 residues. CDR3 DNA: TGTGCCAGCAGCTTGGGGGGGCTCGGAGAGACCCAGTACTTC. Its translation is CASSLGGLGETQYF.

In this sample, this clone turned up a few times. The chain couples TRBV7-9 to TRBJ1-1; the D is unclear. Germline V gene lookup returns CDR1 SEHNR and CDR2 FQNEAQ (reference sequence). V lost 8 bases and J 3 bases, leaving 10 bases between the germline ends. This CDR3 region has 12 residues. The CDR3 is CASRRADTEAFF. Here the CDR3 DNA reads TGTGCCAGCCGAAGGGCGGACACTGAAGCTTTCTTT.

The genes are TRBV11-2 and TRBJ2-7; 10 positions agree with TRBD1. Looked up from germline, CDR1 is SGHAT and CDR2 is FQNNGV. The CDR3 extends over 13 amino acids. Trimming took 3 bases from V and 7 from J; bases not matched to a gene: 3. The CDR3 nucleotides read TGTGCCAGCAGCTTCGGGACAGGGGTTGAGCAGTACTTC. Its translation is CASSFGTGVEQYF.

V is TRBV5-4 and J is TRBJ2-3, with D hard to call. This CDR3 has 16 residues. Germline values: CDR1 SGHNT, CDR2 YYREEE (reference sequence). Trimming took off 5 bases at V and 4 bases at J, with 20 bases between the two ends. This CDR3 is CASRPEPPSPPDTQYF. The CDR3 coding sequence is TGTGCCAGCAGACCCGAGCCCCCCTCCCCCCCAGATACGCAGTATTTT.

This clone was observed a few times. This sequence joins TRBV11-2 and TRBJ2-7, with TRBD2 matching 12 bases. J gave up 1 base and V 5 bases, and 6 bases lay outside the gene matches. This CDR3 comprises 16 residues. Germline CDR1 is SGHAT and CDR2 is FQNNGV. CDR3 bases: TGTGCCAGCAGCCATGCTAGCGGGAGGGCGTCCTACGAGCAGTACTTC. Translated, it gives CASSHASGRASYEQYF.

V usage is TRBV10-3 and J usage is TRBJ2-1; D possibly uses TRBD1 or TRBD2 (5 bases each). This CDR3 contains 15 residues. CDR1 is ENHRY and CDR2 is SYGVKD in the germline V gene. V lost 4 bases and J lost 3, with 13 bases in between. The chain's CDR3 is CAISGRDGHYNEQFF. CDR3 coding DNA: TGTGCCATCAGTGGAAGGGACGGACACTACAATGAGCAGTTCTTC.

The chain couples TRBV29-1 to TRBJ1-2; unclear D gene. V was shortened by 6 bases and J by 5 bases, with 10 bases between the two germline ends. This CDR3 has 11 amino acids. Germline assignment: CDR1 SQVTM and CDR2 ANQGSEA. CDR3 in amino acids: CSVGYDYGYTF. The CDR3 nucleotides read TGCAGCGTCGGCTACGATTATGGCTACACCTTC.

The chain carries TRBV5-4 and TRBJ2-3; D gene uncertain. The CDR3 length is 14 residues. CDR1 is SGHNT and CDR2 is YYREEE in the germline V gene (reference sequence). V was shortened by 3 bases and J by 4 bases, with 12 bases between the two germline ends. The CDR3: CASSSWLQPDTQYF. For the CDR3, the DNA is TGTGCCAGCAGCTCATGGTTACAACCAGATACGCAGTATTTT.

This sequence joins TRBV7-6 and TRBJ2-3; 8 positions agree with TRBD2. Looked up from germline, CDR1 is SGHVS and CDR2 is FNYEAQ. The CDR3 contains 16 residues. After removal of 1 base from V and 7 bases from J, the junction contained 10 bases not matched to a gene. For the CDR3, the DNA is TGTGCCAGCAGCTTAGAGGCCGGGGGGGCAGGACATACGCAGTATTTT. This translates into CASSLEAGGAGHTQYF.

Details on this clone: The junction differs from germline at one of its ends, possibly a read error. V usage is TRBV10-3 and J usage is TRBJ2-1; D unresolved. The CDR3 sequence is 14 residues long. Germline-derived CDR1 and CDR2 are ENHRY and SYGVKD. CDR3 loop: CAIGEVTSYNEQFF. Here the CDR3 DNA reads TGTGCCATCGGTGAAGTAACCTCCTACAATGAGCAGTTCTTC.

V is TRBV29-1 and J is TRBJ2-3; 8 bases agree with TRBD1. CDR3 length: 10 residues. The junction had 4 bases not matched to a gene; V was cut back by 6 bases and J by 11 bases. Looked up from germline, CDR1 is SQVTM and CDR2 is ANQGSEA. CDR3 protein: CSVEGTGQYF. Written as DNA, the CDR3 is TGCAGCGTCGAGGGGACAGGGCAGTATTTT.

This clone was counted once. CDR3 residues: CASSVGGGLGEQYF. The DNA for the CDR3 is TGTGCCAGCAGCGTAGGTGGGGGACTTGGGGAGCAGTACTTC. The gene calls are TRBV9 and TRBJ2-7; possibly TRBD2 for D (6 bases). The CDR3 contains 14 residues. Germline assignment: CDR1 SGDLS and CDR2 YYNGEE. Trimming removed 0 bases at V and 7 bases at J, with 14 bases between.

V and J are TRBV7-8 and TRBJ2-7, with 7 bases fitting TRBD2. The CDR3 extends over 15 amino acids. CDR1 and CDR2 (germline): SGHVS, FQNEAQ. V lost 5 bases to trimming and J lost 0 bases; unmatched junction nucleotides: 7. The CDR3 spells CASSQEGTNSYEQYF. The CDR3 bases are TGTGCCAGCAGCCAAGAAGGGACTAACTCCTACGAGCAGTACTTC.

The V call is TRBV16, the J call TRBJ2-7, with TRBD1 matching over 7 bases. This CDR3 has 14 residues. CDR1 is KGHSY, CDR2 FQNENV, per germline. V shed 2 bases, J shed 2 bases, and the junction held 3 bases outside the gene matches. CDR3 coding DNA: TGTGCCAGCAGCCAAGAGACAGGGCCCTACGAGCAGTACTTC. Its translation is CASSQETGPYEQYF.

The chain employs TRBV2 and TRBJ2-7; D is ambiguous. The CDR3 runs to 10 residues. The germline gives CDR1 SNHLY, CDR2 FYNNEI. V was cut by 4 bases and J by 6 bases, with 4 bases left in between. CDR3 nucleotides: TGTGCCAGCAGTGGAGGCGAGCAGTACTTC. Its translation: CASSGGEQYF.

The chain employs TRBV6-1 and TRBJ2-2, with 7 bases lining up with TRBD1. J was trimmed by 3 bases and V by 4 bases; bases with no gene match: 5. The CDR3 is 15 amino acids. Germline V gene sequence: CDR1 MNHNS, CDR2 SASEGT. CDR3 loop: CASSATGVDTGELFF. CDR3 DNA sequence: TGTGCCAGCAGTGCCACAGGGGTGGACACCGGGGAGCTGTTTTTT.

V gene TRBV5-4 combines with J gene TRBJ2-7, with TRBD1 as a possible D gene (7 bases). Trimming left V 0 bases short and J 5 bases short, with 18 bases between. Germline CDR1 and CDR2: SGHNT and YYREEE (reference sequence). The CDR3 consists of 16 residues. The CDR3 nucleotides are TGTGCCAGCAGCTTGGACGGCAGGGGGGTCGTCGACGAGCAGTACTTC. Protein sequence: CASSLDGRGVVDEQYF.

The chain combines TRBV4-2 with TRBJ1-6; tentative D call: TRBD1 (6 bases). The CDR3 runs 17 residues. Germline V gene sequence: CDR1 LGHNA, CDR2 YNFKEQ. Between the trimmed V and J ends, which lost 4 bases and 0 bases, there was a span of 13 bases. CDR3 loop: CASSRKPGVSYNSPLHF. The CDR3 region has the DNA TGTGCCAGCAGCCGAAAACCAGGGGTCTCCTATAATTCACCCCTCCACTTT.

In its sample, this clone was seen once. V is TRBV5-1 and J is TRBJ1-6, with TRBD1 matching 10 bases. Germline values: CDR1 SGHRS, CDR2 YFSETQ. The CDR3 is 15 residues long. Trimming at V came to 4 bases and at J to 10 bases, leaving 8 bases not matched to a gene. CDR3 sequence: CASSPGTGEGSPLHF. The CDR3 DNA follows: TGCGCCAGCAGCCCCGGGACAGGGGAAGGATCACCCCTCCACTTT.